This TCR beta chain was recovered during a study of T cells in Graves' hyperthyroidism and ophthalmopathy. V was shortened by 6 bases and J by 0 bases, with 11 bases between the two germline ends. This CDR3 has 15 residues. The V gene's germline CDR1 is SGHNT and CDR2 YENEEA. RNA transcripts yielded amplified TCR beta CDR3 regions. HTBI primers drove first-round RT-PCR of the TCR CDR3. TCRdb ran MiXCR on the multiplex PCR reads and lists one entry per CDR3 protein. The data contain a few hundred thousand distinct CDR3 sequences, 15% to 18% of them seen just once; the ten biggest clones take up roughly 8%. Study outcomes and limitations: The authors' 13 V-J model separated ophthalmopathy from stable hyperthyroidism. Prediction of ophthalmopathy progression came a median around 6.1 months pre-onset.

This clonotype was counted at least ten times. Its specificity is not known. Each diagnosis drew on symptoms, thyroxine, TRAb, thyroid ultrasound and orbital computed tomography findings. The sequence came from a woman aged 18-35 years with Graves' hyperthyroidism. This sequence joins TRBV11-3 and TRBJ2-2; no reliable D call. Sequenced material: blood. CDR3 sequence: CASRRGRSNTGELFF. DNA of the CDR3: TGTGCCAGCAGGAGAGGACGTTCGAACACCGGGGAGCTGTTTTTT.